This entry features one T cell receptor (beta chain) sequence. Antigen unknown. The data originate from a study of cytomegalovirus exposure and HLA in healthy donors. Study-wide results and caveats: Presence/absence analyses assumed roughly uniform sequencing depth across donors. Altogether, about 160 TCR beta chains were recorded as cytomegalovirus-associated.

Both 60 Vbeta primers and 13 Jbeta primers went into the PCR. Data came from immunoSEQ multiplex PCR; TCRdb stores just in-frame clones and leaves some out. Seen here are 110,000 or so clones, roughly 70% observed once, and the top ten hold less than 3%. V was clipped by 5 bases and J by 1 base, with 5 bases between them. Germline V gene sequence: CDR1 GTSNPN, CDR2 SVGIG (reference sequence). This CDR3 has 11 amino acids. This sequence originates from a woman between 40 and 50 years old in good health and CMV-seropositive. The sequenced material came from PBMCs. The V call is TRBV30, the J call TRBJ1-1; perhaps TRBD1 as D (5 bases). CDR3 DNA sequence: TGTGCCTGGCAGGGGAACACTGAAGCTTTCTTT. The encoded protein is CAWQGNTEAFF.